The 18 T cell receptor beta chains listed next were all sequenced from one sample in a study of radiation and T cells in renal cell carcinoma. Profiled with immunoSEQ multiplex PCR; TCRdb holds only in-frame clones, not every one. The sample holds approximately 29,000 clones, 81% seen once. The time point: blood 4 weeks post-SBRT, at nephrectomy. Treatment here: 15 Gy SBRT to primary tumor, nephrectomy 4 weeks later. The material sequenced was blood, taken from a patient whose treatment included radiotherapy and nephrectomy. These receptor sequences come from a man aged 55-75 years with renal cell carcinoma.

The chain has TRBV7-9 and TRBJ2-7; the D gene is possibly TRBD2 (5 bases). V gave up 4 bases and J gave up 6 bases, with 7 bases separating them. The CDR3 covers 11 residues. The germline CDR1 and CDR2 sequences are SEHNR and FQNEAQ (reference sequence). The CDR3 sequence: CASSWAGEQYF. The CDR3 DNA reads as TGTGCCAGCAGCTGGGCGGGCGAGCAGTACTTC.

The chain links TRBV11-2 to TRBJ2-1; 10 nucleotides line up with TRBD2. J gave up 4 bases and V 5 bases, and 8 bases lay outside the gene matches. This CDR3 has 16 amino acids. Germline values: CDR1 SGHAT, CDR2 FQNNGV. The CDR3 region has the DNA TGTGCCAGCAGCACCCGGACTAGCGGCAAATACAATGAGCAGTTCTTC. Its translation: CASSTRTSGKYNEQFF.

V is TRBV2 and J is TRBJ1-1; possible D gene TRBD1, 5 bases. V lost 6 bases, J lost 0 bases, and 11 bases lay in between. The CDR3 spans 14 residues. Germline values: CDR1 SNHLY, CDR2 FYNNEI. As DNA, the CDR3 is TGTGCCAGCAGCACGGGGGGTCTGAACACTGAAGCTTTCTTT. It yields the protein CASSTGGLNTEAFF.

The CDR3 loop is CASSQVDLGFSYNEQFF. CDR3 coding DNA: TGCGCCAGCAGCCAGGTGGACTTGGGTTTCTCCTACAATGAGCAGTTCTTC. The chain uses TRBV4-1 and TRBJ2-1, with a possible D match to TRBD2 (5 bases). The CDR3 contains 17 residues. Germline CDR1 is MGHRA and CDR2 is YSYEKL. Deletions cut 3 bases from V and 0 bases from J, with 15 bases between.

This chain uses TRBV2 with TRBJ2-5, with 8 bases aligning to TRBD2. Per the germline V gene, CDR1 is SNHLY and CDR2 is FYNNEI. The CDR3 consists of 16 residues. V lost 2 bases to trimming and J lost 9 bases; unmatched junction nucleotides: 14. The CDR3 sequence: CASSETAGGVIGAQYF. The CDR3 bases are TGTGCCAGCAGTGAAACGGCGGGGGGCGTCATTGGGGCCCAGTACTTC.

The CDR3 region is CASRGEIRETQYF. For the CDR3, the DNA is TGTGCCAGCAGGGGCGAGATCCGGGAGACCCAGTACTTC. The chain has TRBV7-9 and TRBJ2-5; no definite D call. Per the germline V gene, CDR1 is SEHNR and CDR2 is FQNEAQ (reference sequence). CDR3 length equals 13 residues. Trimming removed 6 bases from V and 5 bases from J, with 13 bases in between.

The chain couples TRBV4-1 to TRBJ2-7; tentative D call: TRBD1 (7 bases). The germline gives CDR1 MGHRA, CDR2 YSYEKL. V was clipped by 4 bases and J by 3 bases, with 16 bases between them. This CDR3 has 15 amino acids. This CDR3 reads CASSPGQGGDYEQYF. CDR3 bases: TGCGCCAGCAGCCCGGGGCAGGGGGGAGACTACGAGCAGTACTTC.

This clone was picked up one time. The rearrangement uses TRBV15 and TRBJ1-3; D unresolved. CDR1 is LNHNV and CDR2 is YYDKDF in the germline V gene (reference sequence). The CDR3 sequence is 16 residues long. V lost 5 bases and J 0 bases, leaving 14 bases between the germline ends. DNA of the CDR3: TGTGCCACCAGCGCAGGTCTAGTTAGCTCTGGAAACACCATATATTTT. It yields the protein CATSAGLVSSGNTIYF.

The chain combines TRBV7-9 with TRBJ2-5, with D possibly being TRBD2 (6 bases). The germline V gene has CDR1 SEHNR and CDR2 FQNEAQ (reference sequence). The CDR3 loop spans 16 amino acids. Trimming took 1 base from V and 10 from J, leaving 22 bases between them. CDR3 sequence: CASSLGGDEYPGVQYF. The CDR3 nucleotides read TGTGCCAGCAGCTTAGGAGGAGATGAGTATCCGGGGGTCCAGTACTTC. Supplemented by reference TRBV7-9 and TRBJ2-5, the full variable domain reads DTGVSQNPRHKITKRGQNVTFRCDPISEHNRLYWYRQTLGQGPEFLTYFQNEAQLEKSRLLSDRFSAERPKGSFSTLEIQRTEQGDSAMYLCASSLGGDEYPGVQYFGPGTRLLVL.

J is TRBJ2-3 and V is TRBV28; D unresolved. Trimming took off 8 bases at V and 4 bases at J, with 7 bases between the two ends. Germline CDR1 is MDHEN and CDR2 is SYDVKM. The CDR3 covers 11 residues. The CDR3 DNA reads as TGTGCCAGCGACAAATCAGATACGCAGTATTTT. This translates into CASDKSDTQYF.

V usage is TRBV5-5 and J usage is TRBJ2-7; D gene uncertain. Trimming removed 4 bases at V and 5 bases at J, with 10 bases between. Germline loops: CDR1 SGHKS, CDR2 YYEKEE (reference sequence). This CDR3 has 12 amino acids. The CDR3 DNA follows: TGTGCCAGCAGCCTGTCAAAAGACGAGCAGTACTTC. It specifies CASSLSKDEQYF.

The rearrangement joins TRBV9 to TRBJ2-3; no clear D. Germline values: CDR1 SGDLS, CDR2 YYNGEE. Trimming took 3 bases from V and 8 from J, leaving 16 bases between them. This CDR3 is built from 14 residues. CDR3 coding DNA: TGTGCCAGCAGCGAGGCAGCGACCAGCACTACGCAGTATTTT. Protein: CASSEAATSTTQYF. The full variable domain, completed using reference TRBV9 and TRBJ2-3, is DSGVTQTPKHLITATGQRVTLRCSPRSGDLSVYWYQQSLDQGLQFLIQYYNGEERAKGNILERFSAQQFPDLHSELNLSSLELGDSALYFCASSEAATSTTQYFGPGTRLTVL.

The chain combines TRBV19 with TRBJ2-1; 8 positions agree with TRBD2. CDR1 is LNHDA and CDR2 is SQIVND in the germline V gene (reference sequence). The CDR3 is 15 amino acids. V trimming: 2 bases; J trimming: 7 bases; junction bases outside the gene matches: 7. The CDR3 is CASSISSGSGNEQFF. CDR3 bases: TGTGCCAGTAGTATATCGAGCGGGAGCGGAAATGAGCAGTTCTTC.

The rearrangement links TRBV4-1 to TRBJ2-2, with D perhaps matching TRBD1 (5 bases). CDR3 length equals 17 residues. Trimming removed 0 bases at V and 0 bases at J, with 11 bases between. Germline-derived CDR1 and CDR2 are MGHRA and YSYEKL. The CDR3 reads CASSQEGRGANTGELFF. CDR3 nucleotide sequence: TGCGCCAGCAGCCAAGAGGGTAGGGGCGCGAACACCGGGGAGCTGTTTTTT.

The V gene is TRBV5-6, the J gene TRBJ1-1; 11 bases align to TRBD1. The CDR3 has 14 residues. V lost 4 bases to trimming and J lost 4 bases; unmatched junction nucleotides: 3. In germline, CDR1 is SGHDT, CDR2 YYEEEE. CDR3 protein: CASSRGQGVTEAFF. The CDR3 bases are TGTGCCAGCAGCCGGGGACAGGGGGTCACTGAAGCTTTCTTT.

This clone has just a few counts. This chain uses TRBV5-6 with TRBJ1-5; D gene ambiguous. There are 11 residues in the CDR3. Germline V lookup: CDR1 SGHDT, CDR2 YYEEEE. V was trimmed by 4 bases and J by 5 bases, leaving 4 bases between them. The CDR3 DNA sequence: TGTGCCAGCAGCCTACATCAGCCCCAGCATTTT. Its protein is CASSLHQPQHF.

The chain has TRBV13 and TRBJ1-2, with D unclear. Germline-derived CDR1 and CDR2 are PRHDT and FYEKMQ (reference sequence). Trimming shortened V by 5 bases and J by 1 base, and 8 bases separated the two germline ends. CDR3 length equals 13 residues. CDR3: CASSPTFNYGYTF. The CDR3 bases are TGTGCCAGCAGCCCAACATTTAACTATGGCTACACCTTC.

This CDR3 is CASSTVTSGNNNEQFF. In nucleotides, the CDR3 is TGTGCCAGCAGCACAGTGACTAGCGGAAACAACAATGAGCAGTTCTTC. The chain recombines TRBV5-7 with TRBJ2-1, with 9 bases identical to TRBD2. TRBV5-7 is an ORF, with its function uncertain. The ends lost 4 bases at V and 5 bases at J; junction bases unmatched: 10. The CDR3 contains 16 residues.